The present TCR beta chain was sequenced within a study of OX40 agonist ivuxolimab in advanced cancers. Across the whole study: Ivuxolimab, which is an agonistic anti-OX40 (CD134) antibody, was administered to the patients. Head and neck, renal cell, melanoma or hepatocellular carcinoma were the cancers that dose-escalation patients had.

Assay: immunoSEQ multiplex PCR; the TCRdb copy retains only in-frame clones and omits some. The sample has 100,000 or so clones; 75% to 90% are singletons. The investigators sampled blood at baseline, at cycle 4 day 1, and at cycle 7 day 1. J lost 1 base, V lost 5 bases, and 6 bases had no gene match. CDR1 and CDR2 from the germline V gene are SGHNT and YYREEE (reference sequence). CDR3 size: 15 residues. The specimen comprised CD4+ or CD8+ T cells sorted from blood, sampled in a trial of the OX40 agonist ivuxolimab. This TCR was sampled from an adult with an advanced solid tumor such as melanoma, head and neck, liver or kidney cancer. The chain carries TRBV5-4 and TRBJ2-1; 7 nucleotides agree with TRBD2. CDR3 DNA sequence: TGTGCCAGCAGTGCGGGTAGCGGGTCCTACAATGAGCAGTTCTTC. It is translated as CASSAGSGSYNEQFF.